The 28 T cell receptor beta chains reported below all come from one sample, sequenced in a study of cytomegalovirus exposure and HLA in healthy donors. PCR was performed using 60 Vbeta and 13 Jbeta primers. Measured with immunoSEQ multiplex PCR; TCRdb has only the in-frame clones, and not every one. The sample records 200,000 or so clones, about 77% being singletons. The sequenced sample was PBMCs. The receptors originated from a woman between 25 and 40 years old in good health and CMV-seropositive.

This chain links TRBV2 with TRBJ2-3, with 7 bases matching TRBD2. Germline V gene lookup returns CDR1 SNHLY and CDR2 FYNNEI. With V trimmed by 10 bases and J by 1 base, 11 bases remained unmatched. The CDR3 has 15 amino acids. CDR3 sequence (DNA): TGTGCCACCGGGACTTGGCTAGCGGGCACAGATACGCAGTATTTT. It yields the protein CATGTWLAGTDTQYF.

This clone was counted between two and nine times. This chain links TRBV6-5 with TRBJ1-1; D is ambiguous. V lost 7 bases and J lost 5, with 20 bases in between. The CDR3 loop spans 15 amino acids. CDR1 is MNHEY, CDR2 SVGAGI, per germline. The CDR3 DNA follows: TGTGCCAGCACCCCCCATGGCACCCCCGGGACTGAAGCTTTCTTT. Protein sequence: CASTPHGTPGTEAFF.

This chain connects TRBV19 to TRBJ1-5; perhaps TRBD1 as D (5 bases). Germline loops: CDR1 LNHDA, CDR2 SQIVND (reference sequence). V dropped 2 bases and J dropped 0 bases, with 14 bases sitting between them. The CDR3 loop spans 17 amino acids. The CDR3 protein is CASSIRGAVYSNQPQHF. In DNA form, the CDR3 reads TGTGCCAGTAGTATAAGGGGCGCAGTCTATAGCAATCAGCCCCAGCATTTT. Complete variable domain (other parts from reference TRBV19 and TRBJ1-5): DGGITQSPKYLFRKEGQNVTLSCEQNLNHDAMYWYRQDPGQGLRLIYYSQIVNDFQKGDIAEGYSVSREKKESFPLTVTSAQKNPTAFYLCASSIRGAVYSNQPQHFGDGTRLSIL.

The rearrangement joins TRBV4-3 to TRBJ2-5; 7 bases fit TRBD1. Trimming removed 0 bases from V and 3 bases from J; junction bases left unmatched: 4. The germline gives CDR1 LGHNA, CDR2 YSLEER. The CDR3 totals 15 residues. The CDR3 nucleotides are TGCGCCAGCAGCCAAGATTCCCAGGGGGAAGAGACCCAGTACTTC. Translating gives CASSQDSQGEETQYF.

This clone was observed a handful of times. The J gene is TRBJ1-6, the V gene TRBV28; 7 nucleotides line up with TRBD1. The CDR3 runs 15 residues. Germline V gene sequence: CDR1 MDHEN, CDR2 SYDVKM. J lost 4 bases, V lost 6 bases, and 6 bases had no gene match. This chain's CDR3 is CASSPGQSYNSPLHF. CDR3 nucleotide sequence: TGTGCCAGCAGCCCGGGACAGTCGTATAATTCACCCCTCCACTTT.

This clone has only one observation. The rearrangement links TRBV21-1 to TRBJ2-7; the table assigns TRBD1, which was not confirmed against the DNA. TRBV21-1 corresponds to a pseudogene. The CDR3 spans 13 residues. The chain's CDR3 is CASSTHRGPEQYF. The CDR3 DNA is TGTGCCAGCAGCACCCACAGGGGCCCCGAGCAGTACTTC.

The chain joins TRBV28 to TRBJ2-1; 7 positions agree with TRBD1. CDR1 and CDR2 (germline): MDHEN, SYDVKM. This CDR3 has 13 amino acids. J was trimmed by 2 bases and V by 8 bases; bases with no gene match: 3. In nucleotides, the CDR3 is TGTGCCAGCCAGGGACAGACCTACAATGAGCAGTTCTTC. It is translated as CASQGQTYNEQFF.

This chain uses TRBV29-1 with TRBJ2-5; maybe TRBD2 (7 bases). The germline CDR1 and CDR2 sequences are SQVTM and ANQGSEA. This CDR3 has 14 amino acids. Deletions cut 5 bases from V and 5 bases from J, with 18 bases between. CDR3 nucleotide sequence: TGCAGCGTTCTTCGGGGAGGGGGGTCGGAGACCCAGTACTTC. Translation: CSVLRGGGSETQYF.

This chain joins TRBV29-1 and TRBJ2-7, with D tentatively TRBD2 (5 bases). This CDR3 region has 12 residues. From germline, CDR1 is SQVTM and CDR2 ANQGSEA. V was clipped by 6 bases and J by 4 bases, with 13 bases between them. The CDR3 nucleotides are TGCAGCGTGCTTATAGGAGGATACGAGCAGTACTTC. Its protein product is CSVLIGGYEQYF.

This chain joins TRBV28 and TRBJ2-4; perhaps TRBD2 as D (5 bases). Trimming cost V 2 bases and J 6 bases, with 8 bases left between them. There are 13 residues in the CDR3. The germline gives CDR1 MDHEN, CDR2 SYDVKM. The CDR3 DNA follows: TGTGCCAGCAGTTTACGGGGTTCAAACATTCAGTACTTC. Protein product: CASSLRGSNIQYF. The whole variable domain, filled in from reference TRBV28 and TRBJ2-4, reads DVKVTQSSRYLVKRTGEKVFLECVQDMDHENMFWYRQDPGLGLRLIYFSYDVKMKEKGDIPEGYSVSREKKERFSLILESASTNQTSMYLCASSLRGSNIQYFGAGTRLSVL.

In its sample, this clone was seen once. The J gene is TRBJ1-3, the V gene TRBV7-5. TRBV7-5 is deemed a pseudogene. The CDR3 is 15 residues long. CDR3 in DNA: TGTGCCAGAAGCTTCTCAGCGCTCTCTGGAAACACCATATATTTT. Residues: CARSFSALSGNTIYF.

The chain joins TRBV9 to TRBJ2-2; D might be TRBD2 (6 bases). CDR1 is SGDLS and CDR2 is YYNGEE in the germline V gene. V dropped 0 bases and J dropped 6 bases, with 12 bases sitting between them. The CDR3 consists of 15 residues. CDR3 nucleotides: TGTGCCAGCAGCGTAGTGACTAGTTTTCCCGGGGAGCTGTTTTTT. It specifies CASSVVTSFPGELFF.

The rearrangement joins TRBV5-1 to TRBJ2-1; tentatively, D is TRBD1 (8 bases). Germline assignment: CDR1 SGHRS and CDR2 YFSETQ. V shed 6 bases and J shed 2 bases, with 15 bases lying between them. The CDR3 runs 15 residues. The CDR3 bases are TGCGCCAGCATGGGAGGGACAGGTACCTACAATGAGCAGTTCTTC. Encoded protein: CASMGGTGTYNEQFF.

The chain has TRBV18 and TRBJ2-5; tentative D call: TRBD2 (5 bases). CDR3 length: 12 residues. The ends were cut back, 2 bases at V and 5 bases at J, with 6 bases in the middle. Germline V lookup: CDR1 KGHSH, CDR2 LQKENI. CDR3 nucleotide sequence: TGTGCCAGCTCACCAGGCGGGGAGACCCAGTACTTC. This codes for CASSPGGETQYF.

This clone was observed a few times. The rearrangement links TRBV18 to TRBJ1-1, with D uncertain. This CDR3 contains 14 residues. Germline loops: CDR1 KGHSH, CDR2 LQKENI. Between the trimmed V and J ends, which lost 2 bases and 3 bases, there was a span of 10 bases. The CDR3: CASSPIEGDTEAFF. In nucleotides, the CDR3 is TGTGCCAGCTCACCAATCGAGGGTGACACTGAAGCTTTCTTT. Looking up the rest from reference TRBV18 and TRBJ1-1 gives the full variable domain: NAGVMQNPRHLVRRRGQEARLRCSPMKGHSHVYWYRQLPEEGLKFMVYLQKENIIDESGMPKERFSAEFPKEGPSILRIQQVVRGDSAAYFCASSPIEGDTEAFFGQGTRLTVV.

The CDR3 DNA reads TGTGCCAGCAGTTTAAGCCCGCAGGGAGGGGCCGAGCAGTACTTC. Its translation is CASSLSPQGGAEQYF. The chain combines TRBV27 with TRBJ2-7, with 7 bases identical to TRBD2. This CDR3 has 15 amino acids. In germline, CDR1 is MNHEY, CDR2 SMNVEV (reference sequence). Trimming removed 2 bases from V and 6 bases from J; junction bases left unmatched: 10.

The CDR3 region has the DNA TGTGCCAGCAGCGCGAGCTCCTACAATGAGCAGTTCTTC. Encoded protein: CASSASSYNEQFF. V is TRBV11-3 and J is TRBJ2-1; D gene uncertain. Per the germline V gene, CDR1 is SGHNT and CDR2 is YENEEA. The ends were cut back, 5 bases at V and 0 bases at J, with 5 bases in the middle. CDR3 size: 13 residues.

The chain combines TRBV7-9 with TRBJ1-6; TRBD1 aligns across 10 bases. The germline V gene has CDR1 SEHNR and CDR2 FQNEAQ (reference sequence). The CDR3 sequence is 15 residues long. Trimming cost V 5 bases and J 7 bases; bases outside gene matches: 5. The CDR3 DNA reads as TGTGCCAGCAGCCGGGGACAGGGGTTGAATTCACCCCTCCACTTT. This sequence encodes CASSRGQGLNSPLHF.

The chain links TRBV30 to TRBJ2-2, with D unclear. Germline V gives CDR1 GTSNPN, CDR2 SVGIG (reference sequence). This CDR3 has 16 amino acids. V lost 2 bases to trimming and J lost 5 bases, with 18 bases between them. Here the CDR3 DNA reads TGTGCCTGGAGTTTATCCGAGGCGCGGTGGACCGGGGAGCTGTTTTTT. Its protein is CAWSLSEARWTGELFF. Complete variable domain (other parts from reference TRBV30 and TRBJ2-2): SQTIHQWPATLVQPVGSPLSLECTVEGTSNPNLYWYRQAAGRGLQLLFYSVGIGQISSEVPQNLSASRPQDRQFILSSKKLLLSDSGFYLCAWSLSEARWTGELFFGEGSRLTVL.

Only one count was recorded for this clone. The rearrangement joins TRBV29-1 to TRBJ1-1; 7 bases align to TRBD1. The CDR3 is 16 residues long. The ends lost 1 base at V and 4 bases at J; junction bases unmatched: 12. From germline, CDR1 is SQVTM and CDR2 ANQGSEA. The CDR3: CSVEGLTGTVGTEAFF. CDR3 bases: TGCAGCGTTGAAGGTTTAACCGGGACAGTGGGCACTGAAGCTTTCTTT.

The chain combines TRBV19 with TRBJ2-1, with TRBD2 as a possible D gene (5 bases). The germline V gene has CDR1 LNHDA and CDR2 SQIVND (reference sequence). The CDR3 runs 15 residues. V lost 4 bases, J lost 3 bases, and 13 bases lay in between. CDR3 in amino acids: CASSTAGWGYNEQFF. CDR3 bases: TGTGCCAGTAGTACCGCGGGTTGGGGCTACAATGAGCAGTTCTTC. The full variable domain, rest sourced from reference TRBV19 and TRBJ2-1, is DGGITQSPKYLFRKEGQNVTLSCEQNLNHDAMYWYRQDPGQGLRLIYYSQIVNDFQKGDIAEGYSVSREKKESFPLTVTSAQKNPTAFYLCASSTAGWGYNEQFFGPGTRLTVL.

This chain links TRBV21-1 with TRBJ1-4; the table's D call TRBD1 went unverified against the DNA. TRBV21-1 represents a pseudogene. The CDR3 loop spans 16 amino acids. The CDR3 DNA follows: TGTGCCAGCACCAAGACAGGGGGAACGACTAATGAAAAACTGTTTTTT. Its translation is CASTKTGGTTNEKLFF.

V is TRBV28 and J is TRBJ2-7; TRBD2 aligns across 9 bases. The CDR3 has 15 residues. V lost 6 bases and J lost 0; bases outside the gene matches: 6. Germline V gives CDR1 MDHEN, CDR2 SYDVKM. CDR3 nucleotides: TGTGCCAGCAGGCTAAGCGGGGGGCCCTCCTACGAGCAGTACTTC. Protein: CASRLSGGPSYEQYF.

The chain uses TRBV10-3 and TRBJ2-1; 10 positions match TRBD1. Germline assignment: CDR1 ENHRY and CDR2 SYGVKD. After removal of 6 bases from V and 8 bases from J, the junction contained 7 bases not matched to a gene. The length of the CDR3 is 14 residues. CDR3 sequence: CAIRPGQGIDEQFF. In nucleotides, the CDR3 is TGTGCCATCAGACCGGGACAGGGGATCGATGAGCAGTTCTTC.

This clone was observed once. The CDR3 bases are TGTGCCAGCAGCGCCTACCGACAGGGGAGGGATGAGCAGTTCTTC. It specifies CASSAYRQGRDEQFF. The V and J genes are TRBV9 and TRBJ2-1; a weak D match, TRBD1 (8 bases). Germline-derived CDR1 and CDR2 are SGDLS and YYNGEE. The length of the CDR3 is 15 residues. Trimming took 3 bases from V and 8 from J, leaving 18 bases between them.

The chain combines TRBV5-1 with TRBJ1-1; 8 positions agree with TRBD1. Per the germline V gene, CDR1 is SGHRS and CDR2 is YFSETQ. This CDR3 is built from 15 residues. With V trimmed by 0 bases and J by 6 bases, 7 bases remained unmatched. The CDR3 DNA sequence: TGCGCCAGCAGCTTGGAAGGACAGGGAGGGTCTGAAGCTTTCTTT. Protein: CASSLEGQGGSEAFF.

This chain uses TRBV5-1 with TRBJ2-2; 8 bases map to TRBD1. After removal of 3 bases from V and 4 bases from J, the junction contained 5 bases not matched to a gene. Germline CDR1 SGHRS, CDR2 YFSETQ. The CDR3 is made up of 15 amino acids. The CDR3 bases are TGCGCCAGCAGCTCCCAGGGGGCAGGCACCGGGGAGCTGTTTTTT. Translation gives CASSSQGAGTGELFF.

This clone turned up a few times. The DNA for the CDR3 is TGTGCCAGCAGTGAAGGGGGGGTGGGGCCAGGTAAACTGTTTTTT. It yields the protein CASSEGGVGPGKLFF. J is TRBJ1-4 and V is TRBV2; the D gene is possibly TRBD1 (5 bases). Germline V gene lookup returns CDR1 SNHLY and CDR2 FYNNEI. The CDR3 contains 15 residues. V lost 1 base and J 11 bases, leaving 17 bases between the germline ends. Full variable domain (outside the CDR3, taken from reference TRBV2 and TRBJ1-4): EPEVTQTPSHQVTQMGQEVILRCVPISNHLYFYWYRQILGQKVEFLVSFYNNEISEKSEIFDDQFSVERPDGSNFTLKIRSTKLEDSAMYFCASSEGGVGPGKLFFGSGTQLSVL.